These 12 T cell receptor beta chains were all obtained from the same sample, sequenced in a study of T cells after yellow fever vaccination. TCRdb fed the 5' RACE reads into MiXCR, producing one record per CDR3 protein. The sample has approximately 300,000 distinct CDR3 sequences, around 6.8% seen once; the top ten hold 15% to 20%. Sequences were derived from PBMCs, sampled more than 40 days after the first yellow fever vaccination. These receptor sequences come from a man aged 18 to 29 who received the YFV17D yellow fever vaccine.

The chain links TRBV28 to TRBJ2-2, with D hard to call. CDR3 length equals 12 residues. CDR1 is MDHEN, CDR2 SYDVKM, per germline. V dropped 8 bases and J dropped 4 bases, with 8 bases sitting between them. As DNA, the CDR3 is TGTGCCAGCGCTACAAGCACCGGGGAGCTGTTTTTT. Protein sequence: CASATSTGELFF.

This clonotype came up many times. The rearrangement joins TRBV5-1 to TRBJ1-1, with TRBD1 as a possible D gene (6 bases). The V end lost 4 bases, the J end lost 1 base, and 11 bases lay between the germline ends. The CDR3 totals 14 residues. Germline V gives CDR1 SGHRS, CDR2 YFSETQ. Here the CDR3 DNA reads TGCGCCAGCAGCGTCACAGGGTCGAACACTGAAGCTTTCTTT. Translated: CASSVTGSNTEAFF.

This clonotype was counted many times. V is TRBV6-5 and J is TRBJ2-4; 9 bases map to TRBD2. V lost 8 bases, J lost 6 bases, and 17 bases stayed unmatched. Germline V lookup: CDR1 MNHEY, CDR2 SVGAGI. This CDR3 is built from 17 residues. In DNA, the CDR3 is TGTGCCAGCGGTTGGGGCGGGGGGGCCCGGGTCGGAAACATTCAGTACTTC. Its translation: CASGWGGGARVGNIQYF.

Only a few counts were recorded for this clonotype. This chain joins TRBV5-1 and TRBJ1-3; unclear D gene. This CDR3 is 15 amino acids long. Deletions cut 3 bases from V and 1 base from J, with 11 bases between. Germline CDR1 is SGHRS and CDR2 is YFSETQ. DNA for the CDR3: TGCGCCAGCAGCTCAAGCTCCGGGTCTGGAAACACCATATATTTT. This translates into CASSSSSGSGNTIYF.

The CDR3 nucleotides read TGTGCCAGCAGGCGTCAGGGGGGGGCGGGAGATACGCAGTATTTT. Protein: CASRRQGGAGDTQYF. V is TRBV12-3 or TRBV12-4 and J is TRBJ2-3; TRBD1 or TRBD2 may be the D gene (7 bases each). Trimming removed 6 bases at V and 5 bases at J, with 18 bases between. This CDR3 is 15 amino acids long.

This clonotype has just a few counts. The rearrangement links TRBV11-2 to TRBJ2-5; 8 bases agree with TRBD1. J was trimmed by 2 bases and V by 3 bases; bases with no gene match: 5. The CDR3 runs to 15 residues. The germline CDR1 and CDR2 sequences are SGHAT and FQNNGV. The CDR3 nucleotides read TGTGCCAGCAGCTTGGGGACAGGTTATCAAGAGACCCAGTACTTC. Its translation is CASSLGTGYQETQYF.

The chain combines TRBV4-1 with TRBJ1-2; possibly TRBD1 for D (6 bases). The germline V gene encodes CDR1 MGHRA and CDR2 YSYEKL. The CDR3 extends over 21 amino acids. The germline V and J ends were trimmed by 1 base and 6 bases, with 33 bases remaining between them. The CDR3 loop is CASSQVMLHLVRGGNGDGYTF. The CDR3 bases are TGCGCCAGCAGCCAAGTTATGCTCCATCTTGTAAGAGGGGGAAACGGTGATGGCTACACCTTC.

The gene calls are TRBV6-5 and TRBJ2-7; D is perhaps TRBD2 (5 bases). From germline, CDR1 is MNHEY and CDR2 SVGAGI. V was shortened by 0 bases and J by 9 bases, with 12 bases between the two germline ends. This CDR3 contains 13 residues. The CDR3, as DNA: TGTGCCAGCAGTTACTCTAGTCGGGGAGCGCAGTACGTC. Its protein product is CASSYSSRGAQYV.

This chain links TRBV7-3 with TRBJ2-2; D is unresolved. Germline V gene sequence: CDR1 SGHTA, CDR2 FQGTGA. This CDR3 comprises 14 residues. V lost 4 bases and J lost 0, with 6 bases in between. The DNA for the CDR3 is TGTGCCAGCAGCTACGGGCCGAACACCGGGGAGCTGTTTTTT. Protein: CASSYGPNTGELFF.

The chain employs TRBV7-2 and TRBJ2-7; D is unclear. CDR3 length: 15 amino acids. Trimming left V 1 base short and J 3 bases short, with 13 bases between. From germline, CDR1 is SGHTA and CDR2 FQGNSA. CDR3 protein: CASSLGPGGNYEQYF. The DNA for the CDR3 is TGTGCCAGCAGCTTAGGACCGGGCGGAAACTACGAGCAGTACTTC.

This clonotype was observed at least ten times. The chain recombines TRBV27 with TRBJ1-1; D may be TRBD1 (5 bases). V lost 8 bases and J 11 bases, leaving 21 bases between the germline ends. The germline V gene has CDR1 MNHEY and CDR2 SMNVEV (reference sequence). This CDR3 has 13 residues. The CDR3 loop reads CASGALGPSGAFF. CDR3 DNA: TGTGCCAGCGGGGCCCTAGGACCGTCTGGGGCTTTCTTT.

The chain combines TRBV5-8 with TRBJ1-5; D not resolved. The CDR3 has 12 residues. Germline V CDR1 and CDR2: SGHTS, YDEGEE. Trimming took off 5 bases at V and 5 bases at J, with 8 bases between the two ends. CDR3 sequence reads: CASSLWDQPQHF. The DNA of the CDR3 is TGTGCCAGCAGTCTTTGGGATCAGCCCCAGCATTTT.